This is a list of T cell receptor beta chains from one sample in a study of CD8 T cells in Susac syndrome. TCRdb reprocessed the immunoSEQ multiplex PCR reads with MiXCR, giving one entry per CDR3 protein. The table includes roughly 180,000 distinct CDR3 sequences, about 95% detected once. The material sequenced was CD4+ T cells from PBMCs. The source of these receptors is a human donor with Susac syndrome. Each CDR3 is given with its conserved first and last residue. Fields, in order: J gene, D gene, V gene, CDR3 DNA, CDR3 protein. The D gene is left open where the match is weak.

TRBJ2-3 TRBD2 TRBV2 TGTGCCAGCAGACCGGGACTAGCGGGAGAGGGTGATACGCAGTATTTT CASRPGLAGEGDTQYF
TRBJ2-1 NA TRBV6-5 TGTGCCAGCAGTTCGACCCCCAACGAAGATGAGCAGTTCTTC CASSSTPNEDEQFF
TRBJ2-3 TRBD2 TRBV2 TGTGCCAGCAGTGAAGAGGTGACTAGCGGGAAGTATTTT CASSEEVTSGKYF
TRBJ1-2 NA TRBV3-1 TGTGCCAGCAGCCAAGACGTCAGGGTCTATGGCTACACCTTC CASSQDVRVYGYTF
TRBJ2-5 TRBD2 TRBV20-1 TGCAGTGCTAGACCATTTGGCGGGGGTAGGGAGACCCAGTACTTC CSARPFGGGRETQYF
TRBJ2-7 TRBD2 TRBV5-1 TGCGCCAGCAGCTTGGGCGGGAGGGCCGTCGAGCAGTACTTC CASSLGGRAVEQYF
TRBJ2-7 NA TRBV10-3 TGTGCCGCTCTGGCGACCTACGAGCAGTACTTC CAALATYEQYF
TRBJ2-5 NA TRBV2 TGTGCCAGCGAACCAGGGGCTGGGCACGAGACCCAGTACTTC CASEPGAGHETQYF
TRBJ1-2 TRBD1 TRBV30 TGTGCCTGGAAGTCCAGCGGGACAGGGTATGGCTACACCTTC CAWKSSGTGYGYTF
TRBJ2-3 NA TRBV30 TGTGCCTGGGCCCGACTGGAACAGCAGTATTTT CAWARLEQQYF
TRBJ2-1 NA TRBV6-1 TGTGCCAGCGTCCGGGACCAGAACAATGAGCAGTTCTTC CASVRDQNNEQFF
TRBJ2-2 TRBD1 TRBV7-2 TGTGCCAGCAGCCATCGGGCACAGGGGGATACCGGGGAGCTGTTTTTT CASSHRAQGDTGELFF
TRBJ2-1 NA TRBV7-8 TGTGCCAGCAGCGAGACCGGGGCCAATGAGCAGTTCTTC CASSETGANEQFF
TRBJ2-1 NA TRBV4-1 TGCGCCAGCAGCCAAGGGTACCTAGCTGTGACCGATGAGCAGTTCTTC CASSQGYLAVTDEQFF